Listed below are T cell receptor beta chains from one sample, sequenced in a study of CD8+CD57+ T cells in acquired aplastic anemia. Each CDR3 protein is one row after TCRdb ran MiXCR on the reads. The top ten hold roughly 34% of the sample, which has about 110,000 distinct CDR3 sequences, 40% to 65% seen once. Material for sequencing was sorted CD4+, CD8+, or CD8+CD57+ T cells (not recorded which) from PBMCs. The receptors derive from a human donor in good health, serving as a control. Both conserved end residues are part of each CDR3. Clone size is not always given. Where it is, it says once, few, many or a class for expanded clones.

clone_size	v_call	j_call	cdr3_aa
many	TRBV12-3/TRBV12-4	TRBJ1-1	CASSLLSGRNTEAFF
-	TRBV5-1	TRBJ2-2	CASSLAGGPGELFF
-	TRBV7-2	TRBJ2-7	CATGTPSSYEQYF
many	TRBV19	TRBJ2-7	CASSIGTGGVYEQYF
-	TRBV11-1	TRBJ1-2	CASRHHRQGAGYGYTF
many	TRBV24-1	TRBJ2-3	CATSDLADTDTQYF
few	TRBV2	TRBJ2-7	CASSPLSYEQYF
-	TRBV24-1	TRBJ1-5	CATSESYGSNQPQHF
-	TRBV24-1	TRBJ2-7	CATSDAGSYEQYF
many	TRBV12-3/TRBV12-4	TRBJ1-1	CASSWWETLNTEAFF
-	TRBV25-1	TRBJ2-5	CASSKSGKGWETQYF
-	TRBV10-3	TRBJ2-7	CAISESDSSYEQYF
-	TRBV10-3	TRBJ2-2	CAISYDSSAGELFF
many	TRBV7-9	TRBJ2-7	CASSFSSSGNTYEQYF
-	TRBV2	TRBJ2-7	CASTPWAGNAYEQYF
-	TRBV7-9	TRBJ1-6	CASTLGADSPLHF
-	TRBV20-1	TRBJ1-2	CSAGDPFRQGRNGYTF
-	TRBV18	TRBJ2-1	CASSPTGEPWEFF
many	TRBV14	TRBJ1-6	CASSQDLGMAPLHF
many	TRBV12-3/TRBV12-4	TRBJ2-1	CASSVDRGVGSSYNEQFF
many	TRBV20-1	TRBJ2-1	CSATDVNEQFF
-	TRBV4-1	TRBJ1-2	CASSSDPKVNYGYTF
many	TRBV9	TRBJ2-7	CASSATGQFSYEQYF
-	TRBV5-1	TRBJ2-5	CASSSGTGYRETQYF